Sequencing of this T cell receptor beta chain was carried out in a study of blood T cell repertoires in COVID-19 (dated by TCRdb to the early 2020s). Concerning the study at large: Collaborator samples came from the United States, Italy and Spain and covered acute and convalescent phases of COVID-19. Where available, HLA class I and class II types were taken from metadata supplied by the sample provider and were not determined by assay-based typing. The repertoires were released in a freely available public database meant as a resource for research on the immune response to SARS-CoV-2. Sample metadata almost always included a de-identified subject ID, COVID-19 status, age in years and sex. Samples were obtained from the ongoing ImmuneRACE study (first 160 participants) and from about 1,300 subjects provided by 6 global collaborators. The prospective study material was composed of cDNA or gDNA derived from T cells, B-cell-depleted T cells, or PBMCs. The dataset comprised deeply sampled blood TCRbeta repertoires from subjects exposed to, actively infected with, or recovered from COVID-19. Here is what the overall study found, with its caveats: The quantity of clinical and demographic metadata differed by source and by participant and was supplied without curation.

A remark on this clone: It has no known antigen specificity. No base quality values were provided; no much bigger clone lies one nucleotide off.

Participants in the prospective study were aged about 18 to 90 years, lived in under 30 United States geographic areas, and enrolled through a virtual design. In the prospective study, participants were assigned to cohorts based on the clinical history participants reported in a screening survey and a study questionnaire. Recovered participants in ImmuneRACE Cohort 3 were defined by two consecutive negative NP/OP PCR tests, clearance by a healthcare professional, or resolution of symptoms. Mobile phlebotomists in the prospective study collected whole blood, serum and a nasopharyngeal or oropharyngeal swab from every participant. Participants in the prospective study had the option to provide additional blood draws and questionnaires over a roughly 2-month period. Before DNA extraction, blood samples from the prospective study were shipped at room temperature or frozen. The immunoSEQ Assay, a bias-controlled multiplex PCR, was used to amplify TCRbeta CDR3 regions from genomic DNA. The published analysis was carried out like this. The number of nucleated cells in each sample was estimated by amplification of reference gene primers within the assay. Sequence reads were collapsed and filtered to measure the absolute abundance of every unique TCRbeta CDR3 rearrangement. For each sample, productive Simpson clonality was calculated as the square root of Simpson's diversity index over productive rearrangements. TCRdb stores this immuneACCESS table with in-frame sequences only. Part of the clones is absent; in the studies checked, under half of the shortfall reflects unresolved V genes, and no reason is known for the rest. That table gives V, J and clone size, and the DNA gave D and trimming. Counted in this sample were approximately 450,000 clones; 80% to 90% of them appeared once. The top ten hold around 1.1% of the sample.

The germline V gene gives CDR1 as MDHEN and CDR2 as SYDVKM. Taken from cysteine to phenylalanine, the CDR3 has 15 residues. The kept DNA is CDR3 alone, 45 bases in frame from the first base. The junction shows trimming of 6 bases on V and 1 base on J, plus 15 bases between the germline ends. Recombination connected TRBV28 to TRBJ1-2, and the D gene may be TRBD1, 6 bases matching. The TCR originated in a man aged 30 to 45 who had recovered from COVID-19. The material sequenced was PBMCs or T cells enriched from blood (not recorded which). Here the CDR3 is given as CASRPLGQLNYGYTF. The DNA sequence reads TGTGCCAGCAGGCCCTTGGGACAACTTAACTATGGCTACACCTTC.